This T cell receptor (beta chain) was identified during a study of T cells after yellow fever vaccination. TCRdb re-called the 5' RACE reads through MiXCR, storing one row per CDR3 protein. The sample contains 300,000 to 350,000 distinct CDR3 sequences, approximately 12% of which appear only once. The CDR3 contains 14 residues. Germline CDR1 DFQATT, CDR2 SNEGSKA (reference sequence). The ends were cut back, 1 base at V and 1 base at J, with 10 bases in the middle. The sequenced sample was CD4+ T cells sorted from PBMCs, obtained 45 days after the yellow fever booster vaccination. This TCR came from a young man who received the YFV17D yellow fever vaccine. The chain has TRBV20-1 and TRBJ2-5; D call uncertain. The CDR3 spells CSARGRSGQETQYF. The CDR3 DNA reads TGCAGTGCTAGAGGGCGGTCGGGCCAAGAGACCCAGTACTTC.